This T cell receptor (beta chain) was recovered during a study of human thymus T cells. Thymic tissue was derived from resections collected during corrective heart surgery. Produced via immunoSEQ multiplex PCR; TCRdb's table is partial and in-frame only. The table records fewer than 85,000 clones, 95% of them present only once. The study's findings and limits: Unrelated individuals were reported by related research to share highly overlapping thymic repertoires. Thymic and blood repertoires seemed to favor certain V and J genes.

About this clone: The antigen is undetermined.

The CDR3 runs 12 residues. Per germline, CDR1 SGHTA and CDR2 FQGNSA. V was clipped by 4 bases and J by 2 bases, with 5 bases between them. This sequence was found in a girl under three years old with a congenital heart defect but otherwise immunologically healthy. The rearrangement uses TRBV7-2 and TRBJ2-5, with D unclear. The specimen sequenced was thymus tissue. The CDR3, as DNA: TGTGCCAGCAGCTCCGAGCAAGAGACCCAGTACTTC. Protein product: CASSSEQETQYF.